One and the same sample provided the 29 T cell receptor beta chains below, sequenced in a study of blood T cell repertoires in COVID-19. Generated by immunoSEQ multiplex PCR, the TCRdb table keeps only in-frame clones and is missing some. This table has roughly 51,000 clones, approximately 86% appearing once. The sequenced sample was peripheral blood. These receptors came from a woman of 80 years or more with acute or convalescent COVID-19.

CDR3 loop: CASSPAGQGPYGYTF. The CDR3 bases are TGTGCCAGCAGTCCGGCGGGACAGGGGCCCTATGGCTACACCTTC. This chain joins TRBV6-2 or TRBV6-3 and TRBJ1-2, with 10 bases aligning to TRBD1. Germline CDR1 is MNHEY and CDR2 is SVGEGT. V lost 5 bases and J lost 4; bases outside the gene matches: 7. This CDR3 has 15 amino acids.

The V gene is TRBV5-5, the J gene TRBJ1-6; 7 bases align to TRBD1. Germline-derived CDR1 and CDR2 are SGHKS and YYEKEE (reference sequence). The CDR3 contains 15 residues. After removal of 0 bases from V and 9 bases from J, the junction contained 6 bases not matched to a gene. The CDR3 region is CASSLDGQDGSPLHF. CDR3 bases: TGTGCCAGCAGCTTGGACGGACAGGACGGTTCACCCCTCCACTTT. Complete variable domain (other parts from reference TRBV5-5 and TRBJ1-6): DAGVTQSPTHLIKTRGQQVTLRCSPISGHKSVSWYQQVLGQGPQFIFQYYEKEERGRGNFPDRFSARQFPNYSSELNVNALLLGDSALYLCASSLDGQDGSPLHFGNGTRLTVT.

The chain couples TRBV6-5 to TRBJ2-5; 12 nucleotides align to TRBD2. The germline CDR1 and CDR2 sequences are MNHEY and SVGAGI. The CDR3 contains 16 residues. The V gene end was trimmed by 4 bases and the J gene end by 5 bases; junction bases not matched to a gene: 8. The CDR3 DNA reads as TGTGCCAGCAGTTTAGGACTAGCGGGGATCGGGGAGACCCAGTACTTC. This translates into CASSLGLAGIGETQYF.

As for this clone: At one end the junction does not follow the germline gene, possibly because of a read error. The J gene is TRBJ2-5, the V gene TRBV7-7; TRBD1 agrees at 8 bases. Germline CDR1 is SSHAT and CDR2 is FNYEAQ (reference sequence). This CDR3 comprises 15 residues. The chain's CDR3 is CASSLAQGAVETQYF. The CDR3 bases are TGTGCTAGCAGCTTGGCGCAGGGGGCCGTGGAGACCCAGTACTTC.

This chain uses TRBV4-1 with TRBJ2-3; tentatively, D is TRBD1 (5 bases). Germline V gene data show CDR1 as MGHRA and CDR2 as YSYEKL. V was cut by 0 bases and J by 2 bases, with 12 bases left in between. The CDR3 runs 16 residues. The CDR3 here is CASSQEGPYPTDTQYF. For the CDR3, the DNA is TGCGCCAGCAGCCAAGAGGGGCCCTATCCCACAGATACGCAGTATTTT.

This chain uses TRBV6-5 with TRBJ2-5, with 11 nucleotides matching TRBD1. Per the germline V gene, CDR1 is MNHEY and CDR2 is SVGAGI. V shed 6 bases, J shed 5 bases, and the junction held 5 bases outside the gene matches. The CDR3 length is 14 residues. The CDR3 region is CASREGQGVETQYF. The DNA of the CDR3 is TGTGCCAGCAGGGAGGGACAGGGGGTCGAGACCCAGTACTTC.

The chain uses TRBV24-1 and TRBJ1-2, with D hard to call. Trimming left V 3 bases short and J 2 bases short, with 9 bases between. CDR1 KGHDR and CDR2 SFDVKD come from the germline V gene. This CDR3 has 14 amino acids. The CDR3 is CATSDQTQNYGYTF. Here the CDR3 DNA reads TGTGCCACCAGTGATCAGACACAGAACTATGGCTACACCTTC.

This chain joins TRBV6-4 and TRBJ1-1; 7 nucleotides agree with TRBD1. The CDR3 sequence is 13 residues long. Trimming took 6 bases from V and 1 from J; bases not matched to a gene: 2. Germline-derived CDR1 and CDR2 are MRHNA and SNTAGT. CDR3 sequence: CASSRTGNTEAFF. As DNA, the CDR3 is TGTGCCAGCAGCCGGACAGGGAACACTGAAGCTTTCTTT.

The rearrangement joins TRBV27 to TRBJ2-3; 7 bases are a match to TRBD1. This CDR3 is built from 16 residues. Losses at the gene ends were 5 bases for V and 2 bases for J; bases not matched to a gene: 10. Germline V gene data show CDR1 as MNHEY and CDR2 as SMNVEV (reference sequence). The CDR3 is CASSPRDRSYTDTQYF. The CDR3 DNA sequence: TGTGCCAGCAGTCCAAGGGACAGATCTTACACAGATACGCAGTATTTT.

The rearrangement links TRBV2 to TRBJ1-5; D might be TRBD1 (5 bases). With 7 bases removed from V and 2 bases from J, the gap between germline ends came to 15 bases. Germline loops: CDR1 SNHLY, CDR2 FYNNEI. This CDR3 has 15 amino acids. Written as DNA, the CDR3 is TGTGCCAGCAAGAATCAGGGTACCGGCAATCAGCCCCAGCATTTT. Amino acid sequence: CASKNQGTGNQPQHF.

The J gene is TRBJ2-2, the V gene TRBV11-3, with D perhaps matching TRBD2 (5 bases). V was cut by 3 bases and J by 6 bases, with 8 bases left in between. The CDR3 is 13 amino acids. Germline CDR1 SGHNT, CDR2 YENEEA. The CDR3 DNA is TGTGCCAGCAGCTTCGGGGTTGCCGGGGAGCTGTTTTTT. Its protein product is CASSFGVAGELFF.

This chain uses TRBV3-1 (or the pseudogene TRBV3-2) with TRBJ2-7; D remains ambiguous. Germline CDR1 and CDR2: LGHDT and YNNKEL (reference sequence). V lost 0 bases to trimming and J lost 2 bases, with 8 bases between them. CDR3 length: 14 residues. The CDR3 region has the DNA TGTGCCAGCAGCCAAGAGAAGAGGACCTACGAGCAGTACTTC. Protein product: CASSQEKRTYEQYF.

This sequence joins TRBV3-1 (or the pseudogene TRBV3-2) and TRBJ2-1; TRBD2 matches at 12 bases. J was trimmed by 10 bases and V by 5 bases; bases with no gene match: 6. The CDR3 runs to 14 residues. The germline gives CDR1 LGHDT, CDR2 YNNKEL (reference sequence). The DNA of the CDR3 is TGTGCCAGCAGCGCTAGCGGGGGGGCAGAGGAGCAGTTCTTC. Translation gives CASSASGGAEEQFF.

The chain couples TRBV7-2 to TRBJ1-1; TRBD1 is a possible D gene (6 bases). The germline V gene encodes CDR1 SGHTA and CDR2 FQGNSA. The CDR3 is 18 amino acids. Trimming cost V 4 bases and J 1 base, with 22 bases left between them. The CDR3 coding sequence is TGTGCCAGCAGCTCAACCCGCGGGGGGGGGCAGGCGAACACTGAAGCTTTCTTT. This translates into CASSSTRGGGQANTEAFF.

The chain uses TRBV3-1 (or the pseudogene TRBV3-2) and TRBJ2-2; D might be TRBD2 (6 bases). This CDR3 has 15 amino acids. Trimming shortened V by 3 bases and J by 7 bases, and 15 bases separated the two germline ends. The germline V gene encodes CDR1 LGHDT and CDR2 YNNKEL (reference sequence). The CDR3: CASSQKAGHSGELFF. The DNA of the CDR3 is TGTGCCAGCAGCCAGAAGGCGGGGCATAGCGGGGAGCTGTTTTTT.

The chain joins TRBV5-1 to TRBJ2-7, with 7 bases aligning to TRBD1. Germline CDR1 is SGHRS and CDR2 is YFSETQ. The CDR3 contains 13 residues. The V gene end was trimmed by 1 base and the J gene end by 5 bases; junction bases not matched to a gene: 3. The CDR3 reads CASSLTGVDEQYF. DNA for the CDR3: TGCGCCAGCAGCTTGACAGGGGTAGACGAGCAGTACTTC.

The V call is TRBV19, the J call TRBJ1-4; TRBD1 aligns across 9 bases. V shed 5 bases and J 5 bases; nucleotides not matched to a gene: 6. The germline V gene has CDR1 LNHDA and CDR2 SQIVND (reference sequence). This CDR3 is 15 amino acids long. The DNA of the CDR3 is TGTGCCAGTAGTCCCCAACAGGGGGCGAATGAAAAACTGTTTTTT. Translation: CASSPQQGANEKLFF.

The chain recombines TRBV5-1 with TRBJ2-1; 9 bases align to TRBD2. The CDR3 has 14 residues. V lost 4 bases and J lost 4; bases outside the gene matches: 3. Germline loops: CDR1 SGHRS, CDR2 YFSETQ. The CDR3 region is CASSGGGVYNEQFF. The CDR3 DNA is TGCGCCAGCAGCGGCGGGGGGGTTTACAATGAGCAGTTCTTC.

The CDR3 nucleotides are TGTGCCAGCAGCCCCCAGACAGTCTCTGGAAACACCATATATTTT. Translated: CASSPQTVSGNTIYF. The J gene is TRBJ1-3, the V gene TRBV3-1 (or the pseudogene TRBV3-2), with D perhaps matching TRBD1 (5 bases). Trimming left V 4 bases short and J 0 bases short, with 10 bases between. The CDR3 sequence is 15 residues long. The V gene's germline CDR1 is LGHDT and CDR2 YNNKEL (reference sequence).

The chain links TRBV11-3 to TRBJ2-3; D uncertain. V was shortened by 1 base and J by 6 bases, with 8 bases between the two germline ends. Germline V gene sequence: CDR1 SGHNT, CDR2 YENEEA. This CDR3 is 13 amino acids long. The CDR3: CASSLGSRDTQYF. The CDR3 region has the DNA TGTGCCAGCAGCTTAGGATCTCGGGATACGCAGTATTTT.

The chain combines TRBV27 with TRBJ2-3, with TRBD1 matching over 11 bases. V was clipped by 5 bases and J by 3 bases; unmatched bases: 4. There are 15 residues in the CDR3. Germline V gene sequence: CDR1 MNHEY, CDR2 SMNVEV (reference sequence). This chain's CDR3 is CASSPRDRGTDTQYF. CDR3 nucleotide sequence: TGTGCCAGCAGTCCCCGGGACAGGGGGACAGATACGCAGTATTTT.

About this clone itself: At one of its ends the junction is not consistent with the germline gene, which may arise from a read error. V usage is TRBV5-6 and J usage is TRBJ2-7; D is ambiguous. The length of the CDR3 is 9 residues. Germline V gene data show CDR1 as SGHDT and CDR2 as YYEEEE. The CDR3 DNA reads as TGTGCCAGCAGCTTGGAACTCCCTTTT. This codes for CASSLELPF. The whole variable domain, filled in from reference TRBV5-6 and TRBJ2-7, reads DAGVTQSPTHLIKTRGQQVTLRCSPKSGHDTVSWYQQALGQGPQFIFQYYEEEERQRGNFPDRFSGHQFPNYSSELNVNALLLGDSALYLCASSLELPFGPGTRLTVT.

This clone was counted once. The gene calls are TRBV29-1 and TRBJ1-1; 9 bases map to TRBD1. V lost 5 bases to trimming and J lost 0 bases; unmatched junction nucleotides: 7. Germline V gives CDR1 SQVTM, CDR2 ANQGSEA. This CDR3 comprises 15 residues. This CDR3 reads CSVRYRGLLNTEAFF. DNA of the CDR3: TGCAGCGTTCGCTACAGGGGGCTCTTGAACACTGAAGCTTTCTTT. The full variable domain, completed using reference TRBV29-1 and TRBJ1-1, is SAVISQKPSRDICQRGTSLTIQCQVDSQVTMMFWYRQQPGQSLTLIATANQGSEATYESGFVIDKFPISRPNLTFSTLTVSNMSPEDSSIYLCSVRYRGLLNTEAFFGQGTRLTVV.

This sequence joins TRBV5-6 and TRBJ1-2; 8 bases align to TRBD1. The CDR3 sequence is 14 residues long. From germline, CDR1 is SGHDT and CDR2 YYEEEE. The ends lost 6 bases at V and 0 bases at J; junction bases unmatched: 4. As DNA, the CDR3 is TGTGCCAGCACCACGGACAGGGCTAACTATGGCTACACCTTC. Translated: CASTTDRANYGYTF.

The chain joins TRBV7-2 to TRBJ2-5; D possibly corresponds to TRBD1 (5 bases). The germline V gene has CDR1 SGHTA and CDR2 FQGNSA. Trimming cost V 0 bases and J 9 bases, with 26 bases left between them. The CDR3 is 18 residues long. CDR3 protein: CASSLAATGWGGEGAQYF. Here the CDR3 DNA reads TGTGCCAGCAGCTTAGCCGCGACCGGATGGGGCGGTGAAGGGGCCCAGTACTTC.

The V gene is TRBV19, the J gene TRBJ2-6; 8 bases map to TRBD2. The J segment lost 0 bases and the V segment lost 1 base, leaving 17 bases of the junction unmatched. The germline gives CDR1 LNHDA, CDR2 SQIVND (reference sequence). The CDR3 sequence is 22 residues long. The CDR3 reads CASSIGAFRSGGERSGANVLTF. The DNA of the CDR3 is TGTGCCAGTAGTATAGGTGCCTTTCGCAGCGGGGGAGAGCGCTCTGGGGCCAACGTCCTGACTTTC.

CDR3 residues: CASSTLLRGGEYEQYF. CDR3 DNA sequence: TGTGCCAGCAGCACGCTCTTGAGGGGGGGAGAATACGAGCAGTACTTC. This chain connects TRBV27 to TRBJ2-7; possible D gene TRBD2, 7 bases. Germline V CDR1 and CDR2: MNHEY, SMNVEV (reference sequence). With 6 bases removed from V and 4 bases from J, the gap between germline ends came to 22 bases. The length of the CDR3 is 16 residues.

The chain recombines TRBV5-4 with TRBJ2-3; TRBD2 might be the D (7 bases). Trimming left V 3 bases short and J 9 bases short, with 20 bases between. Germline loops: CDR1 SGHNT, CDR2 YYREEE (reference sequence). This CDR3 region has 15 residues. The CDR3 protein is CASSSPGGPLETQYF. CDR3 DNA: TGTGCCAGCAGCTCGCCCGGGGGGCCCTTAGAGACGCAGTATTTT.

This clone was observed a single time. This sequence joins TRBV6-5 and TRBJ1-1; D may be TRBD1 (6 bases). V was clipped by 6 bases and J by 6 bases, with 11 bases between them. This CDR3 region has 12 residues. The germline gives CDR1 MNHEY, CDR2 SVGAGI. CDR3 sequence: CASSNRDAEAFF. CDR3 nucleotides: TGTGCCAGCAGCAACAGGGATGCTGAAGCTTTCTTT.